Each of the 11 T cell receptor beta chains below was sequenced from the same sample in a study of T cell repertoires in cytomegalovirus infection (dated by TCRdb to about 2019). Sequenced on an Illumina HiSeq 1500. Using fastp trimming at Q25 and MiXCR clonotype assembly, TCRdb reanalyzed the public sequencing data and kept in-frame beta chains. Rows matching on CDR3 protein sequence are summarized as one entry with the most common DNA and genes. A total of 900,000 to 950,000 distinct CDR3 sequences appear in this sample, about 33% of them only once. In total, the top ten clones hold roughly 13% of the sample. The treatment or condition label of this sample denotes: in vitro stimulation with specific CMV peptide epitopes to enrich CMV-specific T cells. Their cognate antigens are unknown. The specimen comprised cultured CD8+ T cells from PBMCs, sampled from culture after CMV antigen stimulation. These receptors were taken from a human donor in good health (CMV status not recorded). Some clones in this sample may be carry-over from other donors' samples.

The chain has TRBV28 and TRBJ1-5, with no clear D. Germline CDR1 and CDR2: MDHEN and SYDVKM. V dropped 4 bases and J dropped 7 bases, with 11 bases sitting between them. CDR3 size: 13 residues. CDR3 residues: CASSYLEGQPQHF. The CDR3 DNA reads as TGTGCCAGCAGTTACCTAGAAGGACAGCCCCAGCATTTT. The whole variable domain, remainder taken from reference TRBV28 and TRBJ1-5, is DVKVTQSSRYLVKRTGEKVFLECVQDMDHENMFWYRQDPGLGLRLIYFSYDVKMKEKGDIPEGYSVSREKKERFSLILESASTNQTSMYLCASSYLEGQPQHFGDGTRLSIL.

The gene calls are TRBV10-3 and TRBJ1-5; D gene unclear. The germline V gene encodes CDR1 ENHRY and CDR2 SYGVKD. The CDR3 loop spans 16 amino acids. Trimming pared 0 bases from V and 0 bases from J, leaving 9 bases between. The CDR3 loop reads CAISESGIASNQPQHF. DNA of the CDR3: TGTGCCATCAGTGAGTCGGGGATAGCTAGCAATCAGCCCCAGCATTTT.

This chain uses TRBV14 with TRBJ2-3; 9 bases map to TRBD2. The CDR3 consists of 20 residues. The junction had 18 bases not matched to a gene; V was cut back by 5 bases and J by 0 bases. Germline V gene sequence: CDR1 SGHDN, CDR2 FVKESK. CDR3 protein: CASSTRVAGAYLTSTDTQYF. The CDR3 DNA reads TGTGCCAGCAGCACCCGGGTAGCGGGGGCCTACCTAACTAGCACAGATACGCAGTATTTT.

This clonotype was seen a few times. The DNA of the CDR3 is TGTGCCAGCAGCCCGGGACTAGCGGGGGCCTGGGATGAGCAGTTCTTC. This encodes CASSPGLAGAWDEQFF. The chain employs TRBV7-6 and TRBJ2-1, with TRBD2 matching over 14 bases. CDR1 and CDR2 from the germline V gene are SGHVS and FNYEAQ. V shed 5 bases, J shed 8 bases, and the junction held 8 bases outside the gene matches. This CDR3 is built from 16 residues.

At least ten counts were recorded for this clonotype. The chain carries TRBV7-9 and TRBJ2-1, with D possibly being TRBD2 (5 bases). Germline V gene data show CDR1 as SEHNR and CDR2 as FQNEAQ (reference sequence). This CDR3 contains 12 residues. V dropped 4 bases and J dropped 10 bases, with 11 bases sitting between them. The CDR3 nucleotides are TGTGCCAGCAGCTCGGTAACTAGGGAGCAGTTCTTC. Protein: CASSSVTREQFF. Supplemented by reference TRBV7-9 and TRBJ2-1, the full variable domain reads DTGVSQNPRHKITKRGQNVTFRCDPISEHNRLYWYRQTLGQGPEFLTYFQNEAQLEKSRLLSDRFSAERPKGSFSTLEIQRTEQGDSAMYLCASSSVTREQFFGPGTRLTVL.

This chain links TRBV6-2 or TRBV6-3 with TRBJ2-6; the match to TRBD1 covers 9 bases. V dropped 6 bases and J dropped 3; count of bases not matched to a gene: 6. Germline CDR1 is MNHEY and CDR2 is SVGEGT. This CDR3 has 16 residues. CDR3 DNA sequence: TGTGCCAGCAGCGAACAGGGGGCATTTGGGGCCAACGTCCTGACTTTC. Protein sequence: CASSEQGAFGANVLTF.

J is TRBJ2-7 and V is TRBV19; 11 bases map to TRBD1. Germline V gene lookup returns CDR1 LNHDA and CDR2 SQIVND (reference sequence). V lost 0 bases to trimming and J lost 3 bases; unmatched junction nucleotides: 4. The CDR3 has 16 amino acids. DNA for the CDR3: TGTGCCAGTAGTATAGACGCCGGGACAGGGGGCTACGAGCAGTACTTC. Protein sequence: CASSIDAGTGGYEQYF.

The chain links TRBV7-9 to TRBJ1-2; possibly TRBD1 for D (5 bases). Germline V lookup: CDR1 SEHNR, CDR2 FQNEAQ (reference sequence). The CDR3 covers 14 residues. Trimming pared 8 bases from V and 4 bases from J, leaving 17 bases between. The CDR3 loop is CASGGYREGYGYTF. DNA for the CDR3: TGTGCCAGCGGGGGGTACAGAGAGGGCTATGGCTACACCTTC.

V usage is TRBV6-5 and J usage is TRBJ2-1, with 10 bases fitting TRBD2. Germline-derived CDR1 and CDR2 are MNHEY and SVGAGI. J was trimmed by 8 bases and V by 4 bases; bases with no gene match: 11. The CDR3 has 16 residues. The DNA of the CDR3 is TGTGCCAGCAGTTCACGGACAAAGCGGGGGGGACATGAGCAGTTCTTC. Protein: CASSSRTKRGGHEQFF.

The rearrangement links TRBV7-8 to TRBJ2-3; maybe TRBD2 (5 bases). V was trimmed by 5 bases and J by 2 bases, leaving 14 bases between them. CDR1 is SGHVS and CDR2 is FQNEAQ in the germline V gene. The CDR3 extends over 15 amino acids. In DNA, the CDR3 is TGTGCCAGCAGCCCAGCGGAAAGGAACACAGATACGCAGTATTTT. Translation: CASSPAERNTDTQYF.

This clonotype showed up many times. The V gene is TRBV7-2, the J gene TRBJ2-3; possibly TRBD1 for D (5 bases). The V and J ends lost 6 bases and 0 bases respectively, with 16 bases between them. CDR1 and CDR2 from the germline V gene are SGHTA and FQGNSA. The CDR3 length is 16 residues. Here the CDR3 DNA reads TGTGCCAGCAGTGTAGGGGTAGTGCTCAGCACAGATACGCAGTATTTT. It encodes CASSVGVVLSTDTQYF.